This is a list of T cell receptor beta chains from one sample in a study of blood T cell repertoires in COVID-19. The repertoire was sequenced with immunoSEQ multiplex PCR; TCRdb's copy has only in-frame clones and lacks some. The sample yields fewer than 300,000 clones, less than 85% seen once. The sample taken for sequencing was peripheral blood. These receptors came from a woman aged 70-85 years with active or convalescent COVID-19. Both conserved end residues are part of each CDR3. Each record gives: CDR3 length, D gene, J gene, V gene, clone size, CDR3 DNA, CDR3 protein. A D gene is named only where the DNA matches it firmly. Expanded clones get a size class; other rows say once, few or many, or leave the size out.

14 TRBD2 TRBJ2-4 TRBV9 NA TGTGCCAGCAACGAAGTCGGGGGGGCGCACATTCAGTACTTC CASNEVGGAHIQYF
15 NA TRBJ2-5 TRBV7-2 NA TGTGCCAGCAGCTTTCAGGGGGGAGCGCGGGAGACCCAGTACTTC CASSFQGGARETQYF
12 NA TRBJ1-4 TRBV2 NA TGTGCCAGCACCGCAACTAATGAAAAACTGTTTTTT CASTATNEKLFF
13 TRBD1 TRBJ1-2 TRBV6-5 NA TGTGCCAGCAGGACGACAGGGAAATATGGCTACACCTTC CASRTTGKYGYTF
17 TRBD1 TRBJ1-2 TRBV27 NA TGTGCCAGCAGTGTACATTCACAGGGGGCGGCACTCTATGGCTACACCTTC CASSVHSQGAALYGYTF
11 TRBD2 TRBJ2-4 TRBV2 NA TGTGCCAGCAGCCTAGCGGGTGAGAAGTACTTC CASSLAGEKYF
16 NA TRBJ2-3 TRBV11-2 NA TGTGCCAGCAGCTTGGGGGGGCTGTCCCGCACAGATACGCAGTATTTT CASSLGGLSRTDTQYF
15 TRBD1 TRBJ2-7 TRBV6-5 NA TGTGCCAGCAGTTACTCGTCAGGGGGAGCCTACGAGCAGTACTTC CASSYSSGGAYEQYF
14 NA TRBJ1-2 TRBV3-1/TRBV3-2 NA TGTGCCAGCAGCCAAGATGAACAGGGTAGGGGCTACACCTTC CASSQDEQGRGYTF
16 TRBD2 TRBJ2-7 TRBV5-1 NA TGCGCCAGCAGCTTGAGATCTAGCGGGGTCTCCTACGAGCAGTACTTC CASSLRSSGVSYEQYF
16 TRBD2 TRBJ2-1 TRBV9 NA TGTGCCAGCAGCCCTTATAGCGGGAGGGCCCACAATGAGCAGTTCTTC CASSPYSGRAHNEQFF
13 NA TRBJ2-3 TRBV5-1 once TGCGCCAGCAGCCAGAGACAGACAGATACGCAGTATTTT CASSQRQTDTQYF
14 NA TRBJ1-2 TRBV30 few TGTGCCTGGAGTGGTAGGGACTTCGACTATGGCTACACCTTC CAWSGRDFDYGYTF
15 TRBD1 TRBJ2-1 TRBV24-1 few TGTGCCACCAGTGATAGCGGACAGGCGAGCAATGAGCAGTTCTTC CATSDSGQASNEQFF
17 TRBD1 TRBJ1-4 TRBV15 NA TGTGCCACCAGCAGAGCTATTCCCCGGGACAGTAATGAAAAACTGTTTTTT CATSRAIPRDSNEKLFF
15 TRBD1 TRBJ2-1 TRBV7-2 NA TGTGCCAGCAGCGTCGACAGGGGGACCTACAATGAGCAGTTCTTC CASSVDRGTYNEQFF
16 TRBD1 TRBJ1-5 TRBV2 NA TGTGCCAGCCTGGGACAGGGGGCTTTTAACAATCAGCCCCAGCATTTT CASLGQGAFNNQPQHF
14 NA TRBJ1-3 TRBV18 NA TGTGCCAGCTCACAAGGATCAGGTGGAAACACCATATATTTT CASSQGSGGNTIYF
16 TRBD2 TRBJ2-5 TRBV4-3 NA TGCGCCAGCAGCCAAGGAGGGCGGGGGAGTAAGGAGACCCAGTACTTC CASSQGGRGSKETQYF
18 NA TRBJ2-3 TRBV27 NA TGTGCCAGCAGTTTATCACCCGCGGCCCGCGGAGTCCCAGATACGCAGTATTTT CASSLSPAARGVPDTQYF
18 NA TRBJ2-1 TRBV6-2/TRBV6-3 NA TGTGCCAGCAGTTACTGGTGGTCGGGGGGCTCGACAAACAATGAGCAGTTCTTC CASSYWWSGGSTNNEQFF
15 NA TRBJ1-3 TRBV6-6 few TGTGCCAGCACCCCTTCCAGGATCTCTGGAAACACCATATATTTT CASTPSRISGNTIYF
14 TRBD2 TRBJ2-1 TRBV7-2 once TGTGCCAGCAGCTTAGGGACTAGGGGCGATGAGCAGTTCTTC CASSLGTRGDEQFF
16 NA TRBJ1-5 TRBV9 NA TGTGCCAGCAGCGTAATTGGACGGCGGACTGGTCAGCCCCAGCATTTT CASSVIGRRTGQPQHF
17 TRBD2 TRBJ2-4 TRBV4-3 NA TGCGCCAGCAGCCTAACCGGGACTAGCGGGGGGGAAAACATTCAGTACTTC CASSLTGTSGGENIQYF
16 NA TRBJ2-3 TRBV5-1 NA TGCGCCAGCAGCTTGGACGCCGGGGGGCAACTAGATACGCAGTATTTT CASSLDAGGQLDTQYF
12 NA TRBJ1-1 TRBV29-1 NA TGCAGTGGAACAGGGCCCTTTACTGAAGCTTTCTTT CSGTGPFTEAFF
11 NA TRBJ2-1 TRBV2 NA TGTGCCAGCAGCTATTACAATGAGCAGTTCTTC CASSYYNEQFF
13 NA TRBJ1-1 TRBV5-1 NA TGCGCCAGCAGCCGACAGGAGGACACTGAAGCTTTCTTT CASSRQEDTEAFF
13 TRBD1 TRBJ1-2 TRBV28 NA TGTGCCAGCAGTTCGCAGGGGGCGCGGGGCTACACCTTC CASSSQGARGYTF
14 TRBD1 TRBJ2-7 TRBV6-6 NA TGTGCCAGCAGTAATCGACAGGGATACTACGAGCAGTACTTC CASSNRQGYYEQYF
14 TRBD1 TRBJ2-2 TRBV29-1 NA TGCAGCGTGGCGGGACAGGGCAACACCGGGGAGCTGTTTTTT CSVAGQGNTGELFF
15 TRBD1 TRBJ2-3 TRBV6-6 NA TGTGCCAGCAGTACCGGGACAGCTAGCACAGATACGCAGTATTTT CASSTGTASTDTQYF
16 TRBD2 TRBJ2-3 TRBV28 NA TGTGCCAGCAGTTTCGGCGGGAGGGCCTTCACAGATACGCAGTATTTT CASSFGGRAFTDTQYF
15 TRBD1 TRBJ2-3 TRBV4-2 NA TGTGCCAGCAGCCAGAGGGGACAGATCACAGATACGCAGTATTTT CASSQRGQITDTQYF
15 NA TRBJ1-6 TRBV7-9 NA TGTGCCAGCAGCTTCTCGGGACTAAATAATTCACCCCTCCACTTT CASSFSGLNNSPLHF
16 NA TRBJ1-2 TRBV29-1 NA TGCAGCGTTGTCCGGTCGATGGCAGGAAGTTCCTATGGCTACACCTTC CSVVRSMAGSSYGYTF
16 NA TRBJ1-1 TRBV5-1 NA TGCGCCAGCAGCTTGGCCGGGTACCACATGAACACTGAAGCTTTCTTT CASSLAGYHMNTEAFF
14 NA TRBJ2-1 TRBV11-3 NA TGTGCCAGCAGCGCTACGGATGGGCCCAATGAGCAGTTCTTC CASSATDGPNEQFF
16 TRBD2 TRBJ2-1 TRBV7-3 NA TGTGCCAGCAGCTTAATCGGGGGGGCCGCGTACAATGAGCAGTTCTTC CASSLIGGAAYNEQFF
15 NA TRBJ2-1 TRBV5-1 NA TGCGCCAGCAGCGGGGCGCCGAGCTCCTACAATGAGCAGTTCTTC CASSGAPSSYNEQFF
13 NA TRBJ1-3 TRBV18 NA TGTGCCAGCCAAGACAGCTCTGGAAACACCATATATTTT CASQDSSGNTIYF
17 NA TRBJ2-4 TRBV4-1 few TGCGCCAGCAGCCAACTGACTAGCCCCAGGGGCCAAAACATTCAGTACTTC CASSQLTSPRGQNIQYF
14 NA TRBJ2-1 TRBV29-1 NA TGCAGCGCCACAGGGGGGGGTCCCAACAATGAGCAGTTCTTC CSATGGGPNNEQFF
13 TRBD1 TRBJ1-1 TRBV2 few TGTGCCAGCAACCCGACAGGGGACACTGAAGCTTTCTTT CASNPTGDTEAFF
14 NA TRBJ2-3 TRBV27 NA TGTGCCAGCGGACTTCACAGGGCCCCAGATACGCAGTATTTT CASGLHRAPDTQYF
14 TRBD1 TRBJ1-2 TRBV28 NA TGTGCCAGCAGGCTGACAGGGGTGGCGTATGGCTACACCTTC CASRLTGVAYGYTF
14 TRBD1 TRBJ1-3 TRBV7-3 NA TGTGCCAGCAGCTCAGGGGGCTCTGGAAACACCATATATTTT CASSSGGSGNTIYF
14 NA TRBJ2-1 TRBV11-2 NA TGTGCCAGCAGCCTGGAAGGGGGTAGTTTTCGGCAGTTCTTC CASSLEGGSFRQFF
15 TRBD2 TRBJ2-3 TRBV13 NA TGTGCCAGCAGCTTACGCGTTAGCGGGGCGGATACGCAGTATTTT CASSLRVSGADTQYF
14 NA TRBJ2-2 TRBV18 NA TGTGCCAGCTCACCATCTAGACGGGGCGGGGAGCTGTTTTTT CASSPSRRGGELFF
15 TRBD2 TRBJ2-1 TRBV7-9 once TGTGCCAGCAGCTTGGGACTAGCGGGCTACAATGAGCAGTTCTTC CASSLGLAGYNEQFF
14 NA TRBJ2-7 TRBV6-5 NA TGTGCCAGCAGCCACTTCCCCGGGAACGACGAGCAGTACTTC CASSHFPGNDEQYF
15 NA TRBJ2-3 TRBV2 NA TGTGCCAGCTGCTCAGAACAGGGAGACACAGATACGCAGTATTTT CASCSEQGDTDTQYF
15 NA TRBJ1-4 TRBV28 NA TGTGCCAGCCTAATGGGGAGTTCAACTAATGAAAAACTGTTTTTT CASLMGSSTNEKLFF